This T cell receptor (beta chain) was sequenced in a study of blood T cell repertoires in COVID-19. At the level of the study: Samples of COVID-19 (acute and convalescent) were obtained from the United States, Italy and Spain. The analysed material was cDNA or gDNA that came from T cells, B-cell-depleted T cells, or PBMCs.

The length of the CDR3 is 15 residues. CDR1 is MGHRA, CDR2 YSYEKL, per germline. Trimming cost V 3 bases and J 1 base; bases outside gene matches: 3. In the original analysis: Estimated nucleated cell counts came from reference gene primer amplification. Clones were sequenced by immunoSEQ multiplex PCR, and TCRdb holds only the in-frame ones, with some missing. The DNA gave D and trimming, while V, J and clone size come from that table. The data hold tens of thousands of clones, with roughly 80% observed a single time. Sequences were obtained from peripheral blood. The chain is built from TRBV4-1 and TRBJ2-3; 8 bases are shared with TRBD1. This clonotype was obtained from a woman aged 60-75 years with acute or convalescent COVID-19. CDR3 sequence: CASSHLDRGTDTQYF. The CDR3 region has the DNA TGCGCCAGCAGCCACCTGGACAGGGGCACAGATACGCAGTATTTT.